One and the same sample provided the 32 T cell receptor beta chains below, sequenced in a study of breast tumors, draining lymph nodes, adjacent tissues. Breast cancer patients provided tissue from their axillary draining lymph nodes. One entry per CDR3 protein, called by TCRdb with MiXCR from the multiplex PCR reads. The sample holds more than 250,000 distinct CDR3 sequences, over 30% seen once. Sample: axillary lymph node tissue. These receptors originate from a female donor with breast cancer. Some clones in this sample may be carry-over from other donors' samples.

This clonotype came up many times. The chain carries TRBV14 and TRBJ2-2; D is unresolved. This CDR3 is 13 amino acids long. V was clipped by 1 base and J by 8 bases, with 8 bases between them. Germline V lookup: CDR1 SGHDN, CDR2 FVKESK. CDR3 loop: CASSQAFGGELFF. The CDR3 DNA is TGTGCCAGCAGCCAAGCATTTGGGGGGGAGCTGTTTTTT.

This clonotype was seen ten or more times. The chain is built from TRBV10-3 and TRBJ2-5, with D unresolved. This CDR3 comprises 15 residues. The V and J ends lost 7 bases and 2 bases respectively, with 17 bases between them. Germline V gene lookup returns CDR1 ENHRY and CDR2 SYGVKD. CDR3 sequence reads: CAIKLQQATQETQYF. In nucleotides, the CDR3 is TGTGCCATCAAGTTACAGCAGGCTACTCAAGAGACCCAGTACTTC.

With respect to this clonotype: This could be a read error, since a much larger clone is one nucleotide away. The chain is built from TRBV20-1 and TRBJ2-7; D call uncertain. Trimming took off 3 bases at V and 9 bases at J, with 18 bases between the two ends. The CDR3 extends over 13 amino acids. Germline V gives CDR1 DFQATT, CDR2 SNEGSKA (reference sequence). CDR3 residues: CSASHQVGSAQYF. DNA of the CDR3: TGCAGTGCTAGCCACCAGGTCGGGTCCGCGCAGTACTTC.

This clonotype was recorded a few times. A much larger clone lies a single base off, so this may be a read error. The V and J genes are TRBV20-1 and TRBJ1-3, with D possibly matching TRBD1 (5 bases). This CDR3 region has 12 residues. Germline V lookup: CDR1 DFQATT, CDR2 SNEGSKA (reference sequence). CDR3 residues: CSARAPGNTTYF. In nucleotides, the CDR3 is TGCAGTGCCAGGGCGCCTGGAAACACCACATATTTT.

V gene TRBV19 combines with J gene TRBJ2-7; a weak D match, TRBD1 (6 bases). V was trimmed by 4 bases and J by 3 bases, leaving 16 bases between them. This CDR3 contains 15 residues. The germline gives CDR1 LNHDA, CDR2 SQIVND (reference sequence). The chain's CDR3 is CASSNNRVRGYEQYF. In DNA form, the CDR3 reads TGTGCCAGTAGTAACAACAGGGTACGCGGCTACGAGCAGTACTTC. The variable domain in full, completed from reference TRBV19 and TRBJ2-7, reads DGGITQSPKYLFRKEGQNVTLSCEQNLNHDAMYWYRQDPGQGLRLIYYSQIVNDFQKGDIAEGYSVSREKKESFPLTVTSAQKNPTAFYLCASSNNRVRGYEQYFGPGTRLTVT.

DNA of the CDR3: TGTGCCAGCAGCTTGGTGTGGGCGCCGCGTGATGAGCAGTTCTTC. It is translated as CASSLVWAPRDEQFF. The chain has TRBV5-4 and TRBJ2-1; D is undetermined. The germline V gene encodes CDR1 SGHNT and CDR2 YYREEE (reference sequence). Trimming cost V 0 bases and J 8 bases, with 15 bases left between them. This CDR3 spans 15 amino acids.

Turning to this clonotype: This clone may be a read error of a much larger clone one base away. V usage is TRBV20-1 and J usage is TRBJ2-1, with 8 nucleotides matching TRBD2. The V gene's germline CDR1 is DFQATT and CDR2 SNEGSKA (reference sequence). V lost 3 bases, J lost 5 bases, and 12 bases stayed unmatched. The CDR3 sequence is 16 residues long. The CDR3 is CSARVWGTSSHNEQFF. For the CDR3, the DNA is TGCAGTGCTAGGGTTTGGGGGACTAGTTCCCACAATGAGCAGTTCTTC.

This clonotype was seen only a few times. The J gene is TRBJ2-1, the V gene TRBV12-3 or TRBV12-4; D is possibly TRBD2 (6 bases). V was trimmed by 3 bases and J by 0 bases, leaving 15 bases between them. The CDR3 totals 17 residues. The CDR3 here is CASSFVGTPTSYNEQFF. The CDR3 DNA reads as TGTGCCAGCAGTTTTGTCGGGACTCCCACCTCCTACAATGAGCAGTTCTTC.

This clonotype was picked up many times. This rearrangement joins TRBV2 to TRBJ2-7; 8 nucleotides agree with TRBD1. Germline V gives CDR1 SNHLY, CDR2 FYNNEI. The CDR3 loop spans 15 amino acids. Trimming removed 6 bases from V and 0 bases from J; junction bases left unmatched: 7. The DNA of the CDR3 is TGTGCCAGCAGCGGACAGGGTCCTGTCTCCTACGAGCAGTACTTC. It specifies CASSGQGPVSYEQYF.

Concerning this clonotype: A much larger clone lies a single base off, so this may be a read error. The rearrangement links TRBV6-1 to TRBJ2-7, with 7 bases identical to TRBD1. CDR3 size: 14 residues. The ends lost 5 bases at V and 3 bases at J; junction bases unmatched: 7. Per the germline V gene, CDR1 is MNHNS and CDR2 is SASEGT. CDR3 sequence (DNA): TGTGCCAGCAGTCCAGGGGGTTGGGGCTACGAGCAGTACTTC. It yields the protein CASSPGGWGYEQYF.

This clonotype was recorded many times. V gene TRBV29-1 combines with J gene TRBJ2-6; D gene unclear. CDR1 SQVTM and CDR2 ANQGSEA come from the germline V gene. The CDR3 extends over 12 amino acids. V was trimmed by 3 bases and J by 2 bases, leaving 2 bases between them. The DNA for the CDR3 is TGCAGCGTTGATGCTGGGGCCAACGTCCTGACTTTC. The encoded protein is CSVDAGANVLTF.

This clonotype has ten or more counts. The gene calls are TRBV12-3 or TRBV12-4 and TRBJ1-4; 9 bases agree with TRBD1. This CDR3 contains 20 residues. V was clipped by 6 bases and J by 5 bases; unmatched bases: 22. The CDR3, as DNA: TGTGCCAGCAGATCGACATCCGGGACAGGGATGTTATCGGGCAATGAAAAACTGTTTTTT. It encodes CASRSTSGTGMLSGNEKLFF.

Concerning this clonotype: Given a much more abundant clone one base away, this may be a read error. The CDR3 is CASSIRENYNEQFF. The CDR3 DNA reads TGTGCCAGCAGTATACGGGAGAACTACAATGAGCAGTTCTTC. V gene TRBV6-5 combines with J gene TRBJ2-1, with a possible D match to TRBD2 (6 bases). V was shortened by 5 bases and J by 3 bases, with 11 bases between the two germline ends. The germline gives CDR1 MNHEY, CDR2 SVGAGI. The CDR3 has 14 residues.

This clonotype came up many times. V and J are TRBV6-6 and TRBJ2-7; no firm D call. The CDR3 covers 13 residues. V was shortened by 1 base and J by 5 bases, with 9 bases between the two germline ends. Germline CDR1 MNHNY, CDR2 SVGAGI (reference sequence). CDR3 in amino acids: CASSYYYSHEQYF. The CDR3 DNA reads TGTGCCAGCAGTTACTACTATTCCCACGAGCAGTACTTC.

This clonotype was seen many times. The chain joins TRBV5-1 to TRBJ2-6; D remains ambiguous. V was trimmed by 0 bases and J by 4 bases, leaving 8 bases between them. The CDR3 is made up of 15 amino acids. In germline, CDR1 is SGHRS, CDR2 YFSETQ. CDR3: CASSLGGWGANVLTF. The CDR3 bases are TGCGCCAGCAGCTTGGGTGGGTGGGGGGCCAACGTCCTGACTTTC.

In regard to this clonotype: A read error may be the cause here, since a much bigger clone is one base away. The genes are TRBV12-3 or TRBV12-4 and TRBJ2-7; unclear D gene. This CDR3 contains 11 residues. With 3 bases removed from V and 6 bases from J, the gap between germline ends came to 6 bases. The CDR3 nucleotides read TGTGCCAGCAGTTTCAGAGCCGAGCAGTACTTC. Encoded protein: CASSFRAEQYF.

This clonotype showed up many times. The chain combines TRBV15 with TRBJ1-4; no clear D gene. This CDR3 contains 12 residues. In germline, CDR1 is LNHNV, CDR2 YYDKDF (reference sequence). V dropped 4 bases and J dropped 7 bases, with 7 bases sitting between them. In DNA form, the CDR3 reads TGTGCCACCAGCACCCACAGTGAAAAACTGTTTTTT. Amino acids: CATSTHSEKLFF. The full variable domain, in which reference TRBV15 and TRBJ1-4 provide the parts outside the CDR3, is DAMVIQNPRYQVTQFGKPVTLSCSQTLNHNVMYWYQQKSSQAPKLLFHYYDKDFNNEADTPDNFQSRRPNTSFCFLDIRSPGLGDTAMYLCATSTHSEKLFFGSGTQLSVL.

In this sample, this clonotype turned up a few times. CDR3 in amino acids: CASSWTAHGGSYNEQFF. In DNA, the CDR3 is TGTGCCAGCAGCTGGACAGCCCACGGGGGATCCTACAATGAGCAGTTCTTC. V and J are TRBV11-2 and TRBJ2-1; D may match TRBD1 or TRBD2 (6 bases each). The CDR3 is 17 amino acids. Trimming removed 4 bases from V and 1 base from J, with 17 bases in between. CDR1 and CDR2 (germline): SGHAT, FQNNGV.

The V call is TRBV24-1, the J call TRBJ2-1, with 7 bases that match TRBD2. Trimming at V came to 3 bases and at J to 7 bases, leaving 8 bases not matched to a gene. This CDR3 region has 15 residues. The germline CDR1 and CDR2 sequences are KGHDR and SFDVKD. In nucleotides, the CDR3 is TGTGCCACCAGTGATCCCGGACTAGGAGGGAATGAGCAGTTCTTC. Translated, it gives CATSDPGLGGNEQFF.

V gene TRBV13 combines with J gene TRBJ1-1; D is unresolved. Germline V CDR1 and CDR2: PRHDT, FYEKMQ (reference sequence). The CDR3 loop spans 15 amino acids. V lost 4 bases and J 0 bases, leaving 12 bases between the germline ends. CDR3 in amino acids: CASSSRVGMNTEAFF. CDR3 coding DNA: TGTGCCAGCAGCTCCCGGGTGGGGATGAACACTGAAGCTTTCTTT.

In nucleotides, the CDR3 is TGTGCCAGCTCACAAGGGTGGGGGCTGGATGGCTACACCTTC. Translation gives CASSQGWGLDGYTF. V gene TRBV6-4 combines with J gene TRBJ1-2, with D tentatively TRBD1 (6 bases). Germline CDR1 reads MRHNA; CDR2 reads SNTAGT. V lost 8 bases, J lost 6 bases, and 19 bases lay in between. The CDR3 totals 14 residues.

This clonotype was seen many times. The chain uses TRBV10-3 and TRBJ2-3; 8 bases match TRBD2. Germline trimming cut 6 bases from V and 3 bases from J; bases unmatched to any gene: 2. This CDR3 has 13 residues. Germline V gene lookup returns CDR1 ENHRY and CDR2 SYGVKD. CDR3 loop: CAIRTSETDTQYF. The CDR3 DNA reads TGTGCCATCAGGACTAGCGAGACAGATACGCAGTATTTT.

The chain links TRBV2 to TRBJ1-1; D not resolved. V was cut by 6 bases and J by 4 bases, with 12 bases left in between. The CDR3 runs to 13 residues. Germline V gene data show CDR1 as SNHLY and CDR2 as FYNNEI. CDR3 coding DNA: TGTGCCAGCAGCTCCGAGTGGGGCACTGAAGCTTTCTTT. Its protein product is CASSSEWGTEAFF.

CDR3 sequence (DNA): TGTGCCACCAGTGGTTACGGAACCGGGGCCATGACCCAGCATTTT. Protein: CATSGYGTGAMTQHF. The chain recombines TRBV24-1 with TRBJ1-5, with D perhaps TRBD1 (5 bases). Trimming took off 5 bases at V and 11 bases at J, with 21 bases between the two ends. The CDR3 is 15 amino acids. Germline V gene data show CDR1 as KGHDR and CDR2 as SFDVKD.

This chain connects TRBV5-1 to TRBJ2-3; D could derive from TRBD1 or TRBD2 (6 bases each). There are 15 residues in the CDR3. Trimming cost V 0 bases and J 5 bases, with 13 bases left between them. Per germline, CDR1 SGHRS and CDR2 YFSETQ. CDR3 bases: TGCGCCAGCAGCTTGGGTAGGGGGAGGAGAGATACGCAGTATTTT. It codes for CASSLGRGRRDTQYF.

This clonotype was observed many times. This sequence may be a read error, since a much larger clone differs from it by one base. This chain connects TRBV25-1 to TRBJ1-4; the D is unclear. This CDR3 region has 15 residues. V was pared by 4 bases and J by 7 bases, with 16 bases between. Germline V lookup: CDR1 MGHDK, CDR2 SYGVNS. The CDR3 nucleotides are TGTGCCAGCAGTGGAATAGTTGGATGGGGTGAAAAACTGTTTTTT. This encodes CASSGIVGWGEKLFF.

The CDR3 protein is CASSLDGGQFSGANVLTF. CDR3 nucleotide sequence: TGCGCCAGCAGCTTAGACGGGGGGCAGTTCTCCGGGGCCAACGTCCTGACTTTC. The chain has TRBV5-1 and TRBJ2-6, with D possibly being TRBD2 (7 bases). Germline CDR1 and CDR2: SGHRS and YFSETQ. There are 18 residues in the CDR3. Trimming pared 2 bases from V and 4 bases from J, leaving 19 bases between.

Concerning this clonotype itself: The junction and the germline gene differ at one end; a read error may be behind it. CDR3: CASGYDRARSNSPLHF. CDR3 nucleotide sequence: TGTGCCAGCGGTTACGACAGGGCGCGGTCGAATTCGCCCCTCCACTTT. This chain connects TRBV10-3 to TRBJ1-6; 7 bases align to TRBD1. The CDR3 is 16 residues long. The V gene's germline CDR1 is ENHRY and CDR2 SYGVKD.

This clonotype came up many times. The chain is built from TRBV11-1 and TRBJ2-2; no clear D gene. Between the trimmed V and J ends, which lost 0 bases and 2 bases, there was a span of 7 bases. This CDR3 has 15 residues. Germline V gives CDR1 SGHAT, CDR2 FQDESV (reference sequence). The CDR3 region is CASSLAFGNTGELFF. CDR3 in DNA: TGTGCCAGCAGCTTAGCGTTCGGAAACACCGGGGAGCTGTTTTTT. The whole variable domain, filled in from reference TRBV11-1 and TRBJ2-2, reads EAEVAQSPRYKITEKSQAVAFWCDPISGHATLYWYRQILGQGPELLVQFQDESVVDDSQLPKDRFSAERLKGVDSTLKIQPAELGDSAMYLCASSLAFGNTGELFFGEGSRLTVL.

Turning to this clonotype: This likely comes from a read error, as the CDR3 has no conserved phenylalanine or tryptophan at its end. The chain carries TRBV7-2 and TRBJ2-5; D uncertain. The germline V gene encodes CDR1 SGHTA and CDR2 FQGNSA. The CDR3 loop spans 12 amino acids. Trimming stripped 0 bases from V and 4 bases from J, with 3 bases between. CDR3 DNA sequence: TGTGCCAGCAGCTTAGCCCCAGAGACCCAGTACTCC. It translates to CASSLAPETQYS.

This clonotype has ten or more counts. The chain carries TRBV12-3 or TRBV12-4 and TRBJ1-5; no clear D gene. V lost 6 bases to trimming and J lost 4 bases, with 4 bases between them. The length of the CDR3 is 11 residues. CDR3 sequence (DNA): TGTGCCAGCAGCCAGAATCAGCCCCAGCATTTT. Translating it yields CASSQNQPQHF.

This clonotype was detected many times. In DNA, the CDR3 is TGTGCCAGCAGCTTAAATGGGGAACGTAATGAAAAACTGTTTTTT. Translated, it gives CASSLNGERNEKLFF. The V and J genes are TRBV11-1 and TRBJ1-4, with D hard to call. From germline, CDR1 is SGHAT and CDR2 FQDESV (reference sequence). The CDR3 runs 15 residues. Trimming shortened V by 2 bases and J by 4 bases, and 11 bases separated the two germline ends.